This T cell receptor (beta chain) was documented in a study of shared clonotypes between healthy human individuals. Across the study: CD8 memory received one plate per donor, CD8 naive two, CD4 memory three and CD4 naive three.

This clone was seen once. Profiling relied on immunoSEQ multiplex PCR, and the TCRdb table lists in-frame clones only, not all of them. The table has about 820,000 clones, 80% to 95% seen once. Naive CD8 cells lacked CD45RO and underwent positive selection for CCR7, leaving out terminally differentiated effector memory CD45RA+ cells. Germline lookup yields CDR1 SGHDN and CDR2 FVKESK. Trimming removed 9 bases from V and 6 bases from J, with 30 bases in between. This CDR3 contains 18 residues. The TCR comes from a man aged 25-45 years in good health. The sample consisted of naive CD8+ T cells sorted from blood. This chain uses TRBV14 with TRBJ2-1, with D possibly being TRBD1 (6 bases). The CDR3 sequence: CASCIASNRDHTSNEQFF. The CDR3 DNA is TGTGCCAGTTGCATCGCCTCCAACAGGGACCATACATCCAATGAGCAGTTCTTC.